The T cell receptor (beta chain) described here comes from a study of cytomegalovirus exposure and HLA in healthy donors. PCR used 60 Vbeta primers and 13 Jbeta primers. Here immunoSEQ multiplex PCR was the method, and the copy in TCRdb shows in-frame clones only, minus some. The repertoire holds roughly 110,000 clones, with 65% to 75% as singletons. V lost 7 bases and J 6 bases, leaving 15 bases between the germline ends. Germline V gene sequence: CDR1 LNHDA, CDR2 SQIVND (reference sequence). The CDR3 has 14 amino acids. The TCR was taken from a female donor in good health and CMV-seronegative. Material: PBMCs. The rearrangement joins TRBV19 to TRBJ2-2; D unresolved. CDR3 sequence reads: CASTPTRVAGELFF. In DNA, the CDR3 is TGTGCCAGTACACCCACACGGGTCGCCGGGGAGCTGTTTTTT.